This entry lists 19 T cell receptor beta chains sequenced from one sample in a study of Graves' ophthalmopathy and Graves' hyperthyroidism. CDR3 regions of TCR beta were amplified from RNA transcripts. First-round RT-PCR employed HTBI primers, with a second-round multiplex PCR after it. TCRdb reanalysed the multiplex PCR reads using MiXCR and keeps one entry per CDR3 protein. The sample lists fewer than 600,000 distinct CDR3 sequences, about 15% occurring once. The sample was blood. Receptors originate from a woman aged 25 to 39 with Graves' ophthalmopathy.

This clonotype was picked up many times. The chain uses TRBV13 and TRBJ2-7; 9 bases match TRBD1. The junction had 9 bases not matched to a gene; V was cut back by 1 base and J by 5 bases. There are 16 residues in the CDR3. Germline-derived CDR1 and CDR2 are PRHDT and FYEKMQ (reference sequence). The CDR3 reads CASSLAPGTGSDEQYF. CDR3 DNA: TGTGCCAGCAGCTTAGCTCCCGGGACAGGGTCGGACGAGCAGTACTTC.

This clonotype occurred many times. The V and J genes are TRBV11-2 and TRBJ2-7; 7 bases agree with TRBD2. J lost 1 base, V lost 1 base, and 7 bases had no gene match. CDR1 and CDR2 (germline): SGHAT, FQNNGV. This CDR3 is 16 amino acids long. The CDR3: CASSLVGLSQSYEQYF. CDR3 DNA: TGTGCCAGCAGCTTAGTGGGACTATCCCAATCCTACGAGCAGTACTTC. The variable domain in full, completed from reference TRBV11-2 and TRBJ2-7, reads EAGVAQSPRYKIIEKRQSVAFWCNPISGHATLYWYQQILGQGPKLLIQFQNNGVVDDSQLPKDRFSAERLKGVDSTLKIQPAKLEDSAVYLCASSLVGLSQSYEQYFGPGTRLTVT.

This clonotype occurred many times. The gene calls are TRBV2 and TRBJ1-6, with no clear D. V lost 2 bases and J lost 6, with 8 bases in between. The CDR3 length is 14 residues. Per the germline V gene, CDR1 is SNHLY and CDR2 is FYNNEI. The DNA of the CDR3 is TGTGCCAGCAGTGAACGGGGAGGTAATTCACCCCTCCACTTT. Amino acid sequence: CASSERGGNSPLHF.

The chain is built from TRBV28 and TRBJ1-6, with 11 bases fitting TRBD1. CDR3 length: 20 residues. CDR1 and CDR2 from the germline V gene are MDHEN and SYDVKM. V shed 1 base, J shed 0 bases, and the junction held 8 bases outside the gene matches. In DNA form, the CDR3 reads TGTGCCAGCAGTTTATTTATGGACAGGGGGCTCAGCTCCTATAATTCACCCCTCCACTTT. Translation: CASSLFMDRGLSSYNSPLHF.

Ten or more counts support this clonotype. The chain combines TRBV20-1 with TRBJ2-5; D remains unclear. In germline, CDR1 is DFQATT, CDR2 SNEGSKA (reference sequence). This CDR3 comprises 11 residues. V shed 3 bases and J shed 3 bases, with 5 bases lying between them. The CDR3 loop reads CSASEEETQYF. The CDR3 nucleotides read TGCAGTGCTAGCGAGGAAGAGACCCAGTACTTC.

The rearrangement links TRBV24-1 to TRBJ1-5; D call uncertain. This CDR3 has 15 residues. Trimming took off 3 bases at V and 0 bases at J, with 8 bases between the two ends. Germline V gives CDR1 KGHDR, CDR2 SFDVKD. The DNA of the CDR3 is TGTGCCACCAGTGATCCCCGGACTAGCAATCAGCCCCAGCATTTT. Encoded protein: CATSDPRTSNQPQHF.

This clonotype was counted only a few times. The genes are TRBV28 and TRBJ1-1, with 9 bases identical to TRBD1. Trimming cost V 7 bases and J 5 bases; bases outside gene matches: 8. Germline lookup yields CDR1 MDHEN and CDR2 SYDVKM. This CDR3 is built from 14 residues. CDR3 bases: TGTGCCAGCACCACGGGACAGGGAGGGACTGAAGCTTTCTTT. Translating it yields CASTTGQGGTEAFF. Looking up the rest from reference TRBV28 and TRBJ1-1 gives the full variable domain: DVKVTQSSRYLVKRTGEKVFLECVQDMDHENMFWYRQDPGLGLRLIYFSYDVKMKEKGDIPEGYSVSREKKERFSLILESASTNQTSMYLCASTTGQGGTEAFFGQGTRLTVV.

The CDR3 sequence: CASSLGRDYEAFF. Here the CDR3 DNA reads TGTGCCAGCAGCTTAGGTAGGGACTATGAAGCTTTCTTT. This chain uses TRBV7-9 with TRBJ1-1; D is perhaps TRBD1 (5 bases). V was clipped by 1 base and J by 7 bases, with 10 bases between them. The CDR3 spans 13 residues. Per germline, CDR1 SEHNR and CDR2 FQNEAQ (reference sequence). The full variable domain, rest sourced from reference TRBV7-9 and TRBJ1-1, is DTGVSQNPRHKITKRGQNVTFRCDPISEHNRLYWYRQTLGQGPEFLTYFQNEAQLEKSRLLSDRFSAERPKGSFSTLEIQRTEQGDSAMYLCASSLGRDYEAFFGQGTRLTVV.

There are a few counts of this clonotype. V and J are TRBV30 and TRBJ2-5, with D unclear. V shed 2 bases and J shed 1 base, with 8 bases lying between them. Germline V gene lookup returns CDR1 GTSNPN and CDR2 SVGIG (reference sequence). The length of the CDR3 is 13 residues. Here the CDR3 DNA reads TGTGCCTGGAGTCGATCAGTCCAAGAGACCCAGTACTTC. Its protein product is CAWSRSVQETQYF.

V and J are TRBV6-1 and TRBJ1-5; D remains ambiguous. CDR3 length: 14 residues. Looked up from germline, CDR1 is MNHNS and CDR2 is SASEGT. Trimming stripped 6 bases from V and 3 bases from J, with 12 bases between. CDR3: CASRVSGINQPQHF. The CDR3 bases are TGTGCCAGCAGGGTTTCTGGGATCAATCAGCCCCAGCATTTT.

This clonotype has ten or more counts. Written as DNA, the CDR3 is TGTGCCAGCAGCTTTCCCACAGGGGCTGGGGTGGAGACCCAGTACTTC. Translating it yields CASSFPTGAGVETQYF. The chain has TRBV7-2 and TRBJ2-5, with TRBD1 identical over 7 bases. V shed 3 bases and J 5 bases; nucleotides not matched to a gene: 12. Germline values: CDR1 SGHTA, CDR2 FQGNSA. The CDR3 loop spans 16 amino acids.

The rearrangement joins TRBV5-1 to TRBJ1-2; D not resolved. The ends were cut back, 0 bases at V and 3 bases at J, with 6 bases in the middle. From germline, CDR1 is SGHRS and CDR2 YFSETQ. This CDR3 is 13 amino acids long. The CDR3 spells CASSLERYYGYTF. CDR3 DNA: TGCGCCAGCAGCTTGGAGAGGTACTATGGCTACACCTTC.

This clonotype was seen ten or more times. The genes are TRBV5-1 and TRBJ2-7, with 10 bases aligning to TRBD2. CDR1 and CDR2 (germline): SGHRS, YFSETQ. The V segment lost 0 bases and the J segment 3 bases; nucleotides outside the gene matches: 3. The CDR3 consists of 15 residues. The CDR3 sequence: CASSLAGTSVYEQYF. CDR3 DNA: TGCGCCAGCAGCTTGGCAGGGACTAGCGTCTACGAGCAGTACTTC.

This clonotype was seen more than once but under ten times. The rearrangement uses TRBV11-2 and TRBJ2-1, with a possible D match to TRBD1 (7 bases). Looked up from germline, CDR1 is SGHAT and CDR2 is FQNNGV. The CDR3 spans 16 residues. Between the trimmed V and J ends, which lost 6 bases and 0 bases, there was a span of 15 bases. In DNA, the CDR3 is TGTGCCAGCAGTGCGGGATGGGACAGCTCCTACAATGAGCAGTTCTTC. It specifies CASSAGWDSSYNEQFF.

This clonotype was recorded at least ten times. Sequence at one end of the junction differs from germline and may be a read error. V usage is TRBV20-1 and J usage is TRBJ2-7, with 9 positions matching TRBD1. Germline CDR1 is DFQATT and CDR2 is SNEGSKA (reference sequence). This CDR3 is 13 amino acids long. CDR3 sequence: CSAGDRVNHERYF. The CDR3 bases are TGCAGTGCTGGGGACAGGGTAAACCACGAGCGGTACTTC.

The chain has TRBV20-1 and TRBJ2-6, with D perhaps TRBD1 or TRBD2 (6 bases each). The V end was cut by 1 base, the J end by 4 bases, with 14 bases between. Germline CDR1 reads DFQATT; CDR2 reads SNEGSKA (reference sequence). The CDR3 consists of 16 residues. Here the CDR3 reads CSARGPGGSGANVLTF. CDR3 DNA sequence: TGCAGTGCTAGAGGACCCGGGGGCTCCGGGGCCAACGTCCTGACTTTC.

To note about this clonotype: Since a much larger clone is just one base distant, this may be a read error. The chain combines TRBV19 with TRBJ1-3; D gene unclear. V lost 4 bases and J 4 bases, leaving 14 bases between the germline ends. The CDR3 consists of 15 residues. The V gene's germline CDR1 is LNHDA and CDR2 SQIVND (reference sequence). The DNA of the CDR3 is TGTGCCAGTAGTAAATGTGACTTTGCCGGAAACACCATATATTTT. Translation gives CASSKCDFAGNTIYF.

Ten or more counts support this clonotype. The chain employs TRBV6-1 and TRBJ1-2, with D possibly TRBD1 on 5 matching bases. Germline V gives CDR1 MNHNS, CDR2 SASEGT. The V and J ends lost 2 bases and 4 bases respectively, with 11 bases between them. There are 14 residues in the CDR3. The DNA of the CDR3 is TGTGCCAGCAGTGAACAAATCCAGGGCTATGGCTACACCTTC. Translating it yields CASSEQIQGYGYTF.

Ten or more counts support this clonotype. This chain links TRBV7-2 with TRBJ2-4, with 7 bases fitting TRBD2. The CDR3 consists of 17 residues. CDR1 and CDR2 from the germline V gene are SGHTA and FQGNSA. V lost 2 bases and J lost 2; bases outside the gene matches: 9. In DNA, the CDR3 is TGTGCCAGCAGCTTAATGGGAGGGTCGGGATCCAAAAACATTCAGTACTTC. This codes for CASSLMGGSGSKNIQYF.